Listed here are 9 T cell receptor beta chains from one sample, sequenced in a study of read filtering for tumor transcriptome and immune sequencing. Molecular barcoded adaptors covering alpha/delta and beta/gamma chains were used on about 0.4 ug RNA. TCRdb reprocessed the reads via MiXCR and lists one record per CDR3 protein. The data hold around 130,000 distinct CDR3 sequences, with approximately 13% observed a single time. The sequenced material came from a population of CD138-negative cells sorted from bone marrow. These receptors all stem from a donor aged 40 or older with multiple myeloma.

The table lists this clonotype with many counts. The chain recombines TRBV3-1 with TRBJ2-7; D remains unclear. The germline CDR1 and CDR2 sequences are LGHDT and YNNKEL (reference sequence). The CDR3 totals 17 residues. The V end lost 0 bases, the J end lost 0 bases, and 15 bases lay between the germline ends. The CDR3 protein is CASSQDWNSFSSYEQYF. The CDR3 DNA sequence: TGTGCCAGCAGCCAAGATTGGAACTCGTTTAGCTCCTACGAGCAGTACTTC.

This clonotype was picked up many times. The CDR3 DNA reads TGTGCCACCGACAGGGTTAATGAAGCTTTCTTT. It specifies CATDRVNEAFF. This sequence joins TRBV6-1 and TRBJ1-1; 7 positions match TRBD1. From germline, CDR1 is MNHNS and CDR2 SASEGT. This CDR3 is 11 amino acids long. V trimming: 10 bases; J trimming: 7 bases; junction bases outside the gene matches: 6.

This clonotype was seen many times. The chain uses TRBV7-9 and TRBJ1-4, with D hard to call. V shed 6 bases and J shed 3 bases, with 14 bases lying between them. This CDR3 is 15 amino acids long. Looked up from germline, CDR1 is SEHNR and CDR2 is FQNEAQ (reference sequence). The CDR3 sequence: CASRHANAANEKLFF. The CDR3 nucleotides are TGTGCCAGCAGGCACGCGAATGCCGCTAATGAAAAACTGTTTTTT.

At least ten counts were recorded for this clonotype. V usage is TRBV10-3 and J usage is TRBJ1-5, with D perhaps matching TRBD1 (5 bases). Germline V gives CDR1 ENHRY, CDR2 SYGVKD. Trimming left V 4 bases short and J 7 bases short, with 11 bases between. This CDR3 contains 13 residues. The CDR3 sequence: CAISGGGSQPQHF. In nucleotides, the CDR3 is TGTGCCATCAGTGGGGGGGGGAGCCAGCCCCAGCATTTT.

Ten or more counts support this clonotype. CDR3 loop: CASSLEGQGNQPQHF. The CDR3 coding sequence is TGTGCCAGCAGCCTGGAAGGACAAGGAAATCAGCCCCAGCATTTT. This chain joins TRBV12-3 or TRBV12-4 and TRBJ1-5, with D perhaps matching TRBD1 (5 bases). CDR3 size: 15 residues. Trimming stripped 6 bases from V and 4 bases from J, with 16 bases between.

At least ten counts were recorded for this clonotype. The rearrangement uses TRBV15 and TRBJ2-3; the D gene could be TRBD1 or TRBD2 (5 bases each). CDR3 length equals 14 residues. The V end was cut by 9 bases, the J end by 1 base, with 14 bases between. Germline V gives CDR1 LNHNV, CDR2 YYDKDF (reference sequence). Here the CDR3 DNA reads TGTGCCACTCTCCGGGACGGAGGCACAGATACGCAGTATTTT. Protein: CATLRDGGTDTQYF.

This clonotype was counted ten times or more. The rearrangement joins TRBV28 to TRBJ2-7; TRBD2 might be the D (6 bases). The ends were cut back, 4 bases at V and 2 bases at J, with 12 bases in the middle. The CDR3 is 14 amino acids. Germline CDR1 and CDR2: MDHEN and SYDVKM. This CDR3 is CASSSSRGTYEQYF. The CDR3 nucleotides read TGTGCCAGCAGTTCCTCACGGGGGACCTACGAGCAGTACTTC.

In its sample, this clonotype was seen a few times. The rearrangement joins TRBV14 to TRBJ2-7; D uncertain. CDR1 is SGHDN, CDR2 FVKESK, per germline. The V gene lost 1 base and the J gene lost 5 bases, with 6 bases spanning the gap. CDR3 length: 12 amino acids. The CDR3 here is CASSQVRDEQYF. Here the CDR3 DNA reads TGTGCCAGCAGCCAAGTCCGGGACGAGCAGTACTTC. Supplemented by reference TRBV14 and TRBJ2-7, the full variable domain reads EAGVTQFPSHSVIEKGQTVTLRCDPISGHDNLYWYRRVMGKEIKFLLHFVKESKQDESGMPNNRFLAERTGGTYSTLKVQPAELEDSGVYFCASSQVRDEQYFGPGTRLTVT.

This clonotype showed up many times. V usage is TRBV20-1 and J usage is TRBJ1-4; D remains unclear. The CDR3 extends over 11 amino acids. CDR1 is DFQATT, CDR2 SNEGSKA, per germline (reference sequence). V was cut by 8 bases and J by 5 bases, with 9 bases left in between. The CDR3 protein is CSSGQNEKLFF. In nucleotides, the CDR3 is TGCAGTTCTGGGCAGAATGAAAAACTGTTTTTT.